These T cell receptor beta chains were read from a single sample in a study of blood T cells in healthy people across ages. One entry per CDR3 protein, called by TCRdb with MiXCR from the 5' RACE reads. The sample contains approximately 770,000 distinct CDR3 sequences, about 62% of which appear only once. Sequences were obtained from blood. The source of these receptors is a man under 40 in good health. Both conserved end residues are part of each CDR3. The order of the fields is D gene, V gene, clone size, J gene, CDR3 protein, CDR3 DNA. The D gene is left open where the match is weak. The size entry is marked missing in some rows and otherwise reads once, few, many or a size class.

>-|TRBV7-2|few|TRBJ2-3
CASSVSNTQYF
TGTGCCAGCAGCGTATCAAATACGCAGTATTTT
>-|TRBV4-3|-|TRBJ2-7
CASSQDPGTGGGEQYF
TGCGCCAGCAGCCAAGATCCGGGAACAGGGGGGGGCGAGCAGTACTTC
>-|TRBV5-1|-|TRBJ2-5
CASSYRLGNQEQYF
TGCGCCAGCAGTTACAGGCTGGGGAACCAGGAGCAGTACTTC
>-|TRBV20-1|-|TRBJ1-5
CSASSGENQPQHF
TGCAGTGCTAGTTCGGGGGAAAATCAGCCCCAGCATTTT
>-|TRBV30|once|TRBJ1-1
CAWVLNTEAFF
TGTGCCTGGGTCCTGAACACTGAAGCTTTCTTT
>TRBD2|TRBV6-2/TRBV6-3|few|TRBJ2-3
CASSYSRRASGSADTQYF
TGTGCCAGCAGTTACTCACGACGGGCTAGCGGGAGTGCAGATACGCAGTATTTT
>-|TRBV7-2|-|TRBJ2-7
CASSLAGSRYEQYF
TGTGCCAGCAGCCTAGCCGGGAGTCGGTACGAGCAGTACTTC
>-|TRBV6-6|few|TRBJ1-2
CAIQGLGKNYGYTF
TGTGCCATCCAGGGTCTAGGGAAGAACTATGGCTACACCTTC
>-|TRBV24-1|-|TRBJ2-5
CATSNREQETQYF
TGTGCCACCAGTAATAGAGAGCAAGAGACCCAGTACTTC
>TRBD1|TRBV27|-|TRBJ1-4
CASSPDRVRWKLFF
TGTGCCAGCAGTCCAGACAGGGTTAGGTGGAAACTGTTTTTT
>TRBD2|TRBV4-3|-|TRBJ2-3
CASSQTGLADTQYF
TGCGCCAGCAGCCAAACTGGACTAGCAGATACGCAGTATTTT
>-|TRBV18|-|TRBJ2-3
CASSLLGHSTDTQYF
TGTGCCAGCTCACTCCTGGGACATAGCACAGATACGCAGTATTTT
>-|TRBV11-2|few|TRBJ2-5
CASSSAAVGTQYF
TGTGCCAGCAGCTCCGCGGCGGTAGGGACCCAGTACTTC
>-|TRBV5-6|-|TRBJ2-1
CASSFFGDEQFF
TGTGCCAGCAGCTTTTTCGGCGATGAGCAGTTCTTC
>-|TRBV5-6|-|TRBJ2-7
CASSFLEGALTYEQYF
TGTGCCAGCAGCTTCTTGGAGGGGGCTCTGACCTACGAGCAGTACTTC
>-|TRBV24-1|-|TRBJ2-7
CATSDKATSSYEQYF
TGTGCCACCAGTGATAAAGCCACCTCCTCCTACGAGCAGTACTTC
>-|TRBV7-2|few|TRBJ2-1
CAGSLGYEQFF
TGTGCCGGCAGCTTAGGCTATGAGCAGTTCTTC
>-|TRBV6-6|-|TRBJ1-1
CASIDSLEAFF
TGTGCCAGCATCGACAGTCTTGAAGCTTTCTTT
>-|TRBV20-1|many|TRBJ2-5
CSGRGGETQYF
TGCAGTGGCAGGGGAGGAGAGACCCAGTACTTC
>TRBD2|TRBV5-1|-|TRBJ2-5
CASRESGAIQETQYF
TGCGCCAGCAGGGAGAGCGGGGCTATCCAAGAGACCCAGTACTTC
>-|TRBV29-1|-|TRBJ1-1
CSLNTGVGAFF
TGCAGCCTCAATACTGGGGTGGGGGCTTTCTTT
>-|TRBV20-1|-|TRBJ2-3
CSASFAASTDTQYF
TGCAGTGCTAGTTTTGCGGCTAGCACAGATACGCAGTATTTT
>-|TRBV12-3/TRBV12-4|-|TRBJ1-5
CASSSGLVPQHF
TGTGCCAGCAGTTCAGGCCTTGTACCCCAGCATTTT
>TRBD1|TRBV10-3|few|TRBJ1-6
CAIGTDNSPLHF
TGTGCCATTGGGACAGATAATTCACCCCTCCACTTT
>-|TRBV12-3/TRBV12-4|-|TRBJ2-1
CASSLGGFSYNEQFF
TGTGCCAGCAGTTTAGGGGGGTTCTCCTACAATGAGCAGTTCTTC
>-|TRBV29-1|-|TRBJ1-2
CSAENLDGYTF
TGCAGCGCTGAAAATCTGGACGGCTACACCTTC
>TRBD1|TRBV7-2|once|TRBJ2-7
CASSLDGQGFNEQYF
TGTGCCAGCAGCTTAGACGGACAGGGGTTCAACGAGCAGTACTTC
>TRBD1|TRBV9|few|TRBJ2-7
CASSVGQGRYEQYF
TGTGCCAGCAGCGTGGGACAGGGTAGGTACGAGCAGTACTTC
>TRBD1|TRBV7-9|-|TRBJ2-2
CASSLTGTGNTGELFF
TGTGCCAGCAGCTTAACCGGGACAGGGAACACCGGGGAGCTGTTTTTT
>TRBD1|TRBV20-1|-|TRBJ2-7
CSAADRGGDEQYF
TGCAGTGCCGCAGACAGGGGGGGGGACGAGCAGTACTTC
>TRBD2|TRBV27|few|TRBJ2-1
CASMGGNEQFF
TGTGCCAGCATGGGAGGGAATGAGCAGTTCTTC
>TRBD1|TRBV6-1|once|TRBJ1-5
CASRGQTFSNQPQHF
TGTGCCAGCAGGGGACAGACTTTTAGCAATCAGCCCCAGCATTTT